Shown below are 7 T cell receptor beta chains from a single sample sequenced in a study of post-analysis software for immune sequencing data (dated by TCRdb to between 2014 and 2017). Libraries were prepared through PCR. The instrument was an Illumina HiSeq 2500. To reduce PCR and sequencing biases, unique molecular identifiers were incorporated into the TCR beta cDNA libraries. The public reads were reprocessed in TCRdb via fastp at Q25 and MiXCR, keeping in-frame beta chains. Every CDR3 protein is listed once, alongside the most common genes and DNA of its rows. This sample comprises approximately 730,000 distinct CDR3 sequences, roughly 27% of them detected only once. The ten largest clones take up around 0.55% of the sample. For these receptors, no antigen is known. What the research found in general, with its limitations: Four to six TRBV segments, including TRBV5-6, TRBV5-1 and TRBV20-1, were significantly more frequent in patients than controls.

Sequenced material: blood. The receptors come from a girl between 5 and 17 years old with multiple sclerosis.

A few counts support this clonotype. The chain recombines TRBV20-1 with TRBJ2-7, with D maybe TRBD2 (6 bases). Germline assignment: CDR1 DFQATT and CDR2 SNEGSKA (reference sequence). V was shortened by 0 bases and J by 6 bases, with 6 bases between the two germline ends. The CDR3 is made up of 11 amino acids. The CDR3 DNA is TGCAGTGCTAGAGAGGGGGGCGAGCAGTACTTC. It encodes CSAREGGEQYF.

The chain couples TRBV20-1 to TRBJ2-3; perhaps TRBD2 as D (6 bases). The V end was cut by 3 bases, the J end by 0 bases, with 10 bases between. This CDR3 is 14 amino acids long. CDR1 is DFQATT, CDR2 SNEGSKA, per germline (reference sequence). CDR3 bases: TGCAGTGCTAGTGGCGGGATCAGCACAGATACGCAGTATTTT. This encodes CSASGGISTDTQYF.

The J gene is TRBJ2-5, the V gene TRBV4-3; D assignment may be TRBD1 or TRBD2 (5 bases each). CDR1 and CDR2 from the germline V gene are LGHNA and YSLEER. This CDR3 has 13 amino acids. Trimming removed 0 bases at V and 11 bases at J, with 13 bases between. In DNA, the CDR3 is TGCGCCAGCAGCCAAGATAGGTTAGGGGAGCAGTACTTC. Translating it yields CASSQDRLGEQYF.

This clonotype has ten or more counts. V and J are TRBV4-1 and TRBJ2-3, with TRBD1 as a possible D gene (6 bases). V was shortened by 0 bases and J by 7 bases, with 8 bases between the two germline ends. The CDR3 is made up of 13 amino acids. The germline V gene encodes CDR1 MGHRA and CDR2 YSYEKL. CDR3 DNA: TGCGCCAGCAGCCAAGAAGGACAGTATACGCAGTATTTT. Its protein is CASSQEGQYTQYF.

The table lists this clonotype with a few counts. The chain employs TRBV6-2 or TRBV6-3 and TRBJ2-5; 10 bases are shared with TRBD2. V gave up 4 bases and J gave up 7 bases; unmatched junction bases: 12. The germline gives CDR1 MNHEY, CDR2 SVGEGT. CDR3 length equals 16 residues. DNA of the CDR3: TGTGCCAGCAGTTCGGCTAGCGGGGGCCCCGGGGCGACCCAGTACTTC. It specifies CASSSASGGPGATQYF.

The DNA of the CDR3 is TGCGCCAGCAGCGACAGGGGTTCCCGGATGAATTCACCCCTCCACTTT. This sequence encodes CASSDRGSRMNSPLHF. The chain couples TRBV5-1 to TRBJ1-6; 8 bases are shared with TRBD1. Trimming cost V 4 bases and J 7 bases; bases outside gene matches: 10. The germline gives CDR1 SGHRS, CDR2 YFSETQ. There are 16 residues in the CDR3.

This clonotype occurred a few times. J is TRBJ2-3 and V is TRBV5-1, with D hard to call. The CDR3 consists of 14 residues. The V end was cut by 1 base, the J end by 5 bases, with 11 bases between. Germline V lookup: CDR1 SGHRS, CDR2 YFSETQ. CDR3 in amino acids: CASSLTIPIDTQYF. For the CDR3, the DNA is TGCGCCAGCAGCTTGACCATCCCCATAGATACGCAGTATTTT.